The T cell receptor (beta chain) under discussion was sequenced for a study of T cells in Graves' hyperthyroidism and ophthalmopathy. TCR beta CDR3 regions were amplified from RNA. The HTBI primer set drove a first-round RT-PCR of the TCR CDR3. In TCRdb, the multiplex PCR reads were re-called with MiXCR into one record per CDR3 protein. Of just under 750,000 distinct CDR3 sequences in the sample, over 35% were seen once. The CDR3 is 16 amino acids. CDR1 is SGHTS, CDR2 YDEGEE, per germline. J lost 1 base, V lost 4 bases, and 3 bases had no gene match. The V and J genes are TRBV5-8 and TRBJ1-6; 9 bases fit TRBD1. The receptor was derived from a woman aged 40 to 49 with Graves' hyperthyroidism. Sequences were obtained from blood. The CDR3 bases are TGTGCCAGCAGCCGTGGACAGGGGTCCTATAATTCACCCCTCCACTTT. It translates to CASSRGQGSYNSPLHF.